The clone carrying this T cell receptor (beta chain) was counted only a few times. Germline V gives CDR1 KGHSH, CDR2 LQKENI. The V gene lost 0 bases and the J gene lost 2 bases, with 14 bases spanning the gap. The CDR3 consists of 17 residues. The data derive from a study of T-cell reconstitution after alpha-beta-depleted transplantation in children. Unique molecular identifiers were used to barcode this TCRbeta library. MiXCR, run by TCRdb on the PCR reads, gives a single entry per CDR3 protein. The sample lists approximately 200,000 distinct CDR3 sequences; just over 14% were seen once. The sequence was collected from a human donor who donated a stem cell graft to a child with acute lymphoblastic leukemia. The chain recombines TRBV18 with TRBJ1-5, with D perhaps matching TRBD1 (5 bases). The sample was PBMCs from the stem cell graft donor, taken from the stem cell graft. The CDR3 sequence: CASSPPGGDARNQPQHF. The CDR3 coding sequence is TGTGCCAGCTCACCACCGGGGGGAGATGCTCGCAATCAGCCCCAGCATTTT.